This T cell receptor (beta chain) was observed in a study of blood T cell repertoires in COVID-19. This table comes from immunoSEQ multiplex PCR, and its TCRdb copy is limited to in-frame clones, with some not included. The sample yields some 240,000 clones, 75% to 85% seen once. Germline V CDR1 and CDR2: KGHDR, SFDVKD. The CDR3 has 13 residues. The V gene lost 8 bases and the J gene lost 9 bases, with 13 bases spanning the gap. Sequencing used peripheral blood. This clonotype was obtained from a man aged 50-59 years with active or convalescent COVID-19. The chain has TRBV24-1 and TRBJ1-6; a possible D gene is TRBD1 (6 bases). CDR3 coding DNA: TGTGCCACCAAAGGGACACCCCTTTCACCCCTCCACTTT. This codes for CATKGTPLSPLHF.